This TCR beta chain was found in a study of cytomegalovirus exposure and HLA in healthy donors. On the study more broadly: The roughly 130 validation repertoires, a later analysis reported, used the same platform as the 650 to 800 repertoires from the first cohort. Study-wide results and limits: A list of more than 150 TCR beta chains associated with cytomegalovirus was given. Within the 130 or so validation repertoires, first-cohort TCR clusters tended to co-occur, according to a later analysis.

On this clone: Antigen: not known.

The study drew the donors from its roughly 120-subject validation cohort, separate from the approximately 690-subject first cohort. Measured with immunoSEQ multiplex PCR; TCRdb has only the in-frame clones, and not every one. Of under 200,000 clones in the sample, around 96% are singletons; the top ten hold 0.89%. Germline V lookup: CDR1 SGHRS, CDR2 YFSETQ. With V trimmed by 4 bases and J by 7 bases, 18 bases remained unmatched. The CDR3 is 19 residues long. Sequencing was done on a sample of PBMCs. This clonotype originated in a young woman in good health and CMV-seronegative. The rearrangement uses TRBV5-1 and TRBJ2-3; 13 positions match TRBD2. Here the CDR3 reads CASSPSGTSGTALLYTQYF. The CDR3 nucleotides are TGCGCCAGCAGCCCATCCGGGACTAGCGGGACAGCCCTCTTATATACGCAGTATTTT.